Presented here are 21 T cell receptor beta chains from one specimen sequenced in a study of T-cell reconstitution after alpha-beta-depleted transplantation in children. During its preparation, the TCRbeta library received unique molecular identifiers. Via MiXCR, TCRdb re-called the PCR reads, giving one row per CDR3 protein. This table has some 200,000 distinct CDR3 sequences, 5% to 6.5% appearing once. Sequenced here: PBMCs, sampled before TCRalphabeta/CD19-depleted stem cell transplant. Receptors originate from a girl under three years old with combined immunodeficiency, due to receive a stem cell transplant.

The V call is TRBV7-9, the J call TRBJ1-1, with D perhaps TRBD1 (6 bases). The CDR3 is made up of 14 amino acids. Germline loops: CDR1 SEHNR, CDR2 FQNEAQ (reference sequence). The V gene lost 6 bases and the J gene lost 10 bases, with 21 bases spanning the gap. In DNA form, the CDR3 reads TGTGCCAGCAGGGACTTCAGGGGTGCCCAGAGAGCTTTCTTT. Its protein is CASRDFRGAQRAFF. Variable domain in full (rest from reference TRBV7-9 and TRBJ1-1): DTGVSQNPRHKITKRGQNVTFRCDPISEHNRLYWYRQTLGQGPEFLTYFQNEAQLEKSRLLSDRFSAERPKGSFSTLEIQRTEQGDSAMYLCASRDFRGAQRAFFGQGTRLTVV.

This clonotype was picked up many times. The chain employs TRBV28 and TRBJ1-1, with D possibly TRBD1 on 5 matching bases. Looked up from germline, CDR1 is MDHEN and CDR2 is SYDVKM. CDR3 length: 11 amino acids. With 5 bases removed from V and 7 bases from J, the gap between germline ends came to 8 bases. CDR3 loop: CASSGGIEAFF. Here the CDR3 DNA reads TGTGCCAGCAGTGGGGGAATTGAAGCTTTCTTT.

This clonotype was seen repeatedly, ten times or more. The genes are TRBV5-1 and TRBJ2-3, with D possibly called TRBD1 or TRBD2 (5 bases each). The germline CDR1 and CDR2 sequences are SGHRS and YFSETQ. V shed 4 bases and J shed 2 bases, with 14 bases lying between them. This CDR3 comprises 15 residues. CDR3 in amino acids: CASSVTGAFTDTQYF. The CDR3 DNA reads as TGCGCCAGCAGCGTTACCGGGGCCTTCACAGATACGCAGTATTTT.

Concerning this clonotype: This may come from a read error, since a much larger clone is one base off. CDR3 loop: CSAPGTSGGFGEQYF. The CDR3 region has the DNA TGCAGTGCTCCCGGGACTAGCGGGGGCTTTGGCGAGCAGTACTTC. The genes are TRBV20-1 and TRBJ2-7; TRBD2 matches 14 bases. CDR1 and CDR2 from the germline V gene are DFQATT and SNEGSKA (reference sequence). V shed 5 bases and J 6 bases; nucleotides not matched to a gene: 9. This CDR3 has 15 amino acids.

This clonotype was counted ten times or more. The genes are TRBV30 and TRBJ2-2; the match to TRBD1 covers 9 bases. Germline CDR1 and CDR2: GTSNPN and SVGIG (reference sequence). This CDR3 region has 13 residues. V shed 5 bases and J 5 bases; nucleotides not matched to a gene: 3. The CDR3 reads CAWGTGSTGELFF. Written as DNA, the CDR3 is TGTGCCTGGGGGACAGGGTCTACCGGGGAGCTGTTTTTT.

This clonotype was detected ten times or more. For the CDR3, the DNA is TGTGCTAGTGGTTTGGATCATGGGGGGGAGTCCAACAATGAGCAGTTCTTC. Its translation is CASGLDHGGESNNEQFF. This sequence joins TRBV12-5 and TRBJ2-1; 7 bases line up with TRBD2. The CDR3 has 17 residues. The trim removed 1 base at V and 5 bases at J, leaving 11 bases unmatched. Germline assignment: CDR1 LGHNT and CDR2 FRNRAP.

At least ten counts were recorded for this clonotype. This chain connects TRBV7-3 to TRBJ2-1; D unclear. Deletions cut 5 bases from V and 6 bases from J, with 11 bases between. The CDR3 spans 13 residues. Germline assignment: CDR1 SGHTA and CDR2 FQGTGA. The CDR3 DNA sequence: TGTGCCAGCAGCGCCACCCAGATCAATGAGCAGTTCTTC. It yields the protein CASSATQINEQFF.

Points on this clonotype: Given a much more abundant clone one base away, this may be a read error. The CDR3 carries no conserved terminal phenylalanine or tryptophan, so it likely arises from a read error. The CDR3 is CSVWTGSSSYEQYC. In DNA form, the CDR3 reads TGCAGCGTGTGGACAGGGTCGAGCTCCTACGAGCAGTACTGC. This rearrangement joins TRBV29-1 to TRBJ2-7, with TRBD1 identical over 8 bases. Germline V lookup: CDR1 SQVTM, CDR2 ANQGSEA. V gave up 6 bases and J gave up 0 bases; unmatched junction bases: 7. The CDR3 is made up of 14 amino acids.

This clonotype has at least ten counts. The chain recombines TRBV12-3 or TRBV12-4 with TRBJ2-1, with unresolved D. Between the trimmed V and J ends, which lost 2 bases and 4 bases, there was a span of 12 bases. The CDR3 is made up of 15 amino acids. The CDR3 loop is CASSLMHGEYNEQFF. The CDR3, as DNA: TGTGCCAGCAGTTTAATGCATGGAGAGTACAATGAGCAGTTCTTC.

This clonotype was observed a few times. The CDR3 DNA sequence: TGTGCCAGCAGCCCTTCGGGACAGGTTAGCTCTGGAAACACCATATATTTT. This encodes CASSPSGQVSSGNTIYF. The V call is TRBV7-9, the J call TRBJ1-3; 8 nucleotides align to TRBD1. CDR1 and CDR2 (germline): SEHNR, FQNEAQ (reference sequence). Trimming at V came to 5 bases and at J to 0 bases, leaving 9 bases not matched to a gene. The CDR3 covers 17 residues. Full variable domain (remainder filled in from reference TRBV7-9 and TRBJ1-3): DTGVSQNPRHKITKRGQNVTFRCDPISEHNRLYWYRQTLGQGPEFLTYFQNEAQLEKSRLLSDRFSAERPKGSFSTLEIQRTEQGDSAMYLCASSPSGQVSSGNTIYFGEGSWLTVV.

Many counts were recorded for this clonotype. The chain carries TRBV28 and TRBJ2-1; 8 bases agree with TRBD2. CDR1 MDHEN and CDR2 SYDVKM come from the germline V gene. CDR3 length: 20 residues. V lost 1 base and J lost 2; bases outside the gene matches: 16. The CDR3 loop is CASSLFRLSKRERTYNEQFF. The DNA of the CDR3 is TGTGCCAGCAGTTTATTCCGGCTATCTAAGCGGGAGAGGACCTACAATGAGCAGTTCTTC.

This clonotype appeared a few times. The V call is TRBV7-2, the J call TRBJ2-2; tentatively, D is TRBD1 or TRBD2 (5 bases each). CDR1 is SGHTA and CDR2 is FQGNSA in the germline V gene. The V end lost 2 bases, the J end lost 6 bases, and 13 bases lay between the germline ends. This CDR3 comprises 15 residues. This CDR3 reads CASSLSVRGAGELFF. DNA for the CDR3: TGTGCCAGCAGCTTATCGGTCAGAGGGGCCGGGGAGCTGTTTTTT.

This clonotype was picked up many times. This sequence joins TRBV7-8 and TRBJ2-1; TRBD2 agrees at 12 bases. V trimming: 4 bases; J trimming: 6 bases; junction bases outside the gene matches: 7. This CDR3 is built from 16 residues. Germline CDR1 reads SGHVS; CDR2 reads FQNEAQ. The CDR3 region has the DNA TGTGCCAGCAGCTCGACGGGACTAGCGGGCCTCAATGAGCAGTTCTTC. Translation: CASSSTGLAGLNEQFF.

As concerns this clonotype: Being one base from a much bigger clone, this may be a read error. The CDR3 bases are TGCGCCAGCAGATCACAGGTTAGCTCCTACGATGAGCAGTTCTTC. Translating gives CASRSQVSSYDEQFF. V usage is TRBV4-1 and J usage is TRBJ2-1, with D possibly being TRBD1 (5 bases). The germline CDR1 and CDR2 sequences are MGHRA and YSYEKL. The CDR3 length is 15 residues.

This clonotype showed up many times. The chain links TRBV28 to TRBJ2-7, with 8 bases aligning to TRBD2. This CDR3 is built from 16 residues. J was trimmed by 4 bases and V by 5 bases; bases with no gene match: 13. Germline V gene data show CDR1 as MDHEN and CDR2 as SYDVKM. The CDR3 reads CASSGPQERELYEQYF. Here the CDR3 DNA reads TGTGCCAGCAGTGGGCCTCAGGAGCGGGAGCTATACGAGCAGTACTTC.

This clonotype was found many times. The chain is built from TRBV13 and TRBJ2-3; tentatively, D is TRBD1 (6 bases). CDR1 is PRHDT and CDR2 is FYEKMQ in the germline V gene (reference sequence). Trimming cost V 5 bases and J 1 base, with 13 bases left between them. This CDR3 has 15 residues. DNA for the CDR3: TGTGCCAGCAGCCACCGGACAGTTGGCACAGATACGCAGTATTTT. It encodes CASSHRTVGTDTQYF.

This clonotype was seen repeatedly, ten times or more. V and J are TRBV12-3 or TRBV12-4 and TRBJ2-4; D gene ambiguous. The CDR3 has 12 residues. Trimming removed 2 bases from V and 8 bases from J, with 7 bases in between. CDR3 region: CASSLWSDIQYF. CDR3 DNA sequence: TGTGCCAGCAGTTTATGGAGTGACATTCAGTACTTC.

This clonotype was seen a single time. This chain joins TRBV28 and TRBJ2-7; 7 nucleotides align to TRBD2. CDR1 and CDR2 (germline): MDHEN, SYDVKM. Trimming at V came to 3 bases and at J to 5 bases, leaving 16 bases not matched to a gene. The CDR3 runs 17 residues. The CDR3 loop is CASSFLSPAGNLHEQYF. For the CDR3, the DNA is TGTGCCAGCAGTTTCCTTTCCCCAGCGGGGAACCTCCACGAGCAGTACTTC.

In its sample, this clonotype was seen a few times. This rearrangement joins TRBV7-2 to TRBJ1-3; tentatively, D is TRBD1 (5 bases). V was pared by 0 bases and J by 1 base, with 16 bases between. The CDR3 consists of 18 residues. Germline V gene sequence: CDR1 SGHTA, CDR2 FQGNSA. This chain's CDR3 is CASSLASGRGRSGNTIYF. The CDR3, as DNA: TGTGCCAGCAGCTTAGCGTCCGGACGGGGCCGTTCTGGAAACACCATATATTTT.

This clonotype has just a few counts. The chain links TRBV9 to TRBJ2-7; TRBD2 matches at 9 bases. This CDR3 is built from 16 residues. Trimming cost V 2 bases and J 2 bases; bases outside gene matches: 8. From germline, CDR1 is SGDLS and CDR2 YYNGEE. The CDR3 reads CASSVGLAHPTYEQYF. The CDR3 DNA reads as TGTGCCAGCAGCGTTGGACTAGCGCATCCTACCTACGAGCAGTACTTC.

This clonotype was seen at least ten times. V gene TRBV29-1 combines with J gene TRBJ1-1; weak D call: TRBD1 (6 bases). CDR3 size: 12 residues. Germline V gene sequence: CDR1 SQVTM, CDR2 ANQGSEA. The ends were cut back, 3 bases at V and 4 bases at J, with 9 bases in the middle. CDR3 DNA: TGCAGCGTTGAGGGGGCGGCCACTGAAGCTTTCTTT. As protein: CSVEGAATEAFF.